Listed below are T cell receptor beta chains from one sample, sequenced in a study of technical replicates of blood from several donors. Clones were sequenced by immunoSEQ multiplex PCR, and TCRdb holds only the in-frame ones, with some missing. The sample lists 65,000 to 90,000 clones; around 94% were seen once. The material sequenced was T cells isolated from PBMCs. These receptors came from a human donor in good health. CDR3s leave out the opening cysteine and the closing phenylalanine or tryptophan.

TRBV4-2 ASSQEGGLYTDTQY
TRBV7-3 ASSPSAGADEQY
TRBV30 AWRGLNFAPGVQY
TRBV5-1 ASSLVPGLQETQY
TRBV14 ASSQDDREVYGYT
TRBV2 ASVDPRDGDTEAF
TRBV18 ASSPYAVDYGYT
TRBV14 ASSQEREAHLDTQY
TRBV14 ASSQRGFTGNTIY
TRBV5-6 ASSLGGGPLDEQF
TRBV5-1 ASSFQGPQVDEQF
TRBV19 ASSITGGNQETQY
TRBV19 ASSSSGIGAGETQY
TRBV7-8 ASSRLWDRGPLGVSTDTQY
TRBV5-1 ASSLTTGTTEAF
TRBV6-5 ATIGTGGYEQY
TRBV25-1 ASSGLAGYTDTQY
TRBV21-1 ASSKTGTGPMYEQY
TRBV6-5 ASTTSGYEQY
TRBV9 ASSVAGPTDTQY
TRBV27 ASFGLAGYEQY
TRBV2 ASREGNEQF
TRBV27 ASSWTSGNTGELF
TRBV19 ASSRDFKAF
TRBV25-1 ASSGRLGEVNYGYT
TRBV5-6 ASSPTGNYGYT
TRBV5-1 ASSLTGDSSYEQY
TRBV5-1 ASSLAGVNEQF
TRBV29-1 SVVKGQVKETQY
TRBV7-3 ASSETSGSADTQY
TRBV29-1 SVRTGYTEAF
TRBV6-6 ASMAVYEQY
TRBV25-1 ASSNLRGRGYEQY